This T cell receptor (beta chain) was sequenced for a study of beta chain features in type 1 diabetes (dated by TCRdb to about 2018). About the investigation overall: Mean age, gender distribution, total cell number and subset yield were not different between patients and healthy donors. A total of over 90,000,000 sorted cells were examined across all samples, and a strong correlation was observed between cell number per subset and RNA yield. The study compared the TCRB repertoires of sorted circulating CD4+ T cell subsets in recently diagnosed type 1 diabetes patients with those in matched healthy donors. Regulatory and stem cell-like memory subsets were isolated from only 8 patients and 8 healthy donors, whereas naive and central memory subsets came from all 30 or so donors. The full study reports these points: Because small numbers of individuals were included in the HLA sub-analyses, any influence of HLA type on TCRB rearrangement was left unresolved. Naive, central memory and regulatory TCRB repertoires appeared to be more alike among patients than among healthy donors. In all four CD4+ subsets, TCRB CDR3 length was moderately but significantly shorter in type 1 diabetes patients. PCR may preferentially amplify shorter templates, but because patient and control samples were amplified and corrected together, any resulting skew would affect both groups equally. Sequencing cDNA rather than genomic DNA could over-represent highly expressing activated cells, although activation and CD3 levels did not differ between groups. Fewer insertions and more nucleotide deletions at VDJ recombination sites were observed in patients with type 1 diabetes, implying thymic rearrangement abnormalities.

From each donor, a single peripheral blood sample of about 100 mL on average was drawn into heparinised tubes. Using a panel that included CD45RO, CCR7, CD25, CD127, CD95 and CD27, naive, central memory, regulatory and stem cell-like memory CD4+ T cells were sorted on a BD FACSAria II. Purity was above 95% for every sorted population. PBMCs were separated immediately by Lymphoprep density gradient centrifugation and were stained directly, without being cultured. To minimize batch effects, samples were stained and sorted in pairs, one healthy donor with one patient per experiment. The High Capacity cDNA Reverse Transcription Kit was used to reverse transcribe all of the isolated RNA, meaning that expressed TCRB transcripts were what got sequenced. Deep immunoSEQ sequencing was performed on naive, central memory and regulatory T cell samples, with an average of around 3.4 million total reads per sample. Sorted cells were lysed in RLT buffer, and RNA was extracted using DNase-treated RNeasy Micro or Mini kits according to cell number. Each cell subset was processed on its own to prevent cross-contamination, while patient and healthy donor samples were processed together. The immunoSEQ multiplex PCR was used to amplify TCRB sequences from cDNA, generating 87-bp fragments that spanned the CDR3 region. Amplicons were sequenced on the Illumina HiSeq platform. Under the source paper's analysis protocol: PCR bias was computationally corrected using synthetic template baselines, reads within Hamming distance 2 were collapsed, and singletons that could not be merged were discarded. By aligning reads against IMGT, V, D and J genes, CDR3 length, and insertions or deletions at six rearrangement sites were assigned. Within each subset, clonotype counts were normalized to sorted cell number, after which true diversity and Gini coefficients were computed with the tcR R package. Repertoire sharing was quantified using the overlap coefficient calculated on TCRB nucleotide sequences. Out-of-frame TCRB sequences from naive cells were analyzed to stand in for the pre-selection repertoire. TCRdb stores this immuneACCESS table with in-frame sequences only. Part of the clones is absent; in the studies checked, under half of the shortfall reflects unresolved V genes, and no reason is known for the rest. Clone size and V and J calls were adopted from that table, with D and trimming inferred from the DNA. For this sample the table gives 200,000 to 300,000 clones, of which around 21% were detected only once. The ten largest clonotypes hold less than 0.03% of the sample.

Of note for this clone: Which antigen it targets is not known. Base qualities were left out, and no much larger clone turns up one base away.

Measured from the cysteine to the phenylalanine, the CDR3 is 12 residues long. This entry keeps only the CDR3 DNA: 36 bases, framed from base 1. As encoded in the germline V gene, CDR1 is SNHLY while CDR2 is FYNNEI. V has 7 bases trimmed and J has 5 bases trimmed; junction bases matching no gene number 3. The clonotype was recovered from a middle-aged woman with type 1 diabetes. The sequenced sample was naive CD4+ T cells from blood. Reading the label with the study, this specimen's cell subset or site is: true naive CD4+ T cells. The receptor chain draws on TRBV2 and TRBJ2-5, with 8 junctional bases fitting TRBD2. The nucleotides are TGTGCCAGCAAGTCTAGCGGGGAGACCCAGTACTTC. It translates as CASKSSGETQYF.